Below, 4 T cell receptor beta chains from the same sample are listed, as sequenced in a study of T-cell reconstitution after alpha-beta-depleted transplantation in children. The TCRbeta library was prepared with unique molecular identifiers. TCRdb passed the PCR reads through MiXCR, listing each CDR3 protein once. The repertoire has fewer than 700,000 distinct CDR3 sequences, roughly 13% of them found once; the top ten carry around 2%. Sequenced material: PBMCs, mostly from graft donor cells, taken 360 days after TCRalphabeta/CD19-depleted stem cell transplant. The source is a male patient between 5 and 17 years old who had a stem cell transplant for acute myeloid leukemia, so the T cells may come from the graft donor.

This clonotype was counted at least ten times. The chain recombines TRBV10-3 with TRBJ2-3, with 8 nucleotides matching TRBD2. The V gene's germline CDR1 is ENHRY and CDR2 SYGVKD. This CDR3 has 14 residues. V gave up 10 bases and J gave up 6 bases; unmatched junction bases: 12. In DNA, the CDR3 is TGTGCCACCATGACTGCGGGAGGACTCGATACGCAGTATTTT. Its protein product is CATMTAGGLDTQYF.

This clonotype occurred many times. The rearrangement joins TRBV12-3 or TRBV12-4 to TRBJ2-7; no clear D. V lost 3 bases and J 2 bases, leaving 5 bases between the germline ends. The CDR3 extends over 12 amino acids. The CDR3: CASSFNAYEQYF. The CDR3 nucleotides read TGTGCCAGCAGTTTTAACGCCTACGAGCAGTACTTC.

The V call is TRBV7-2, the J call TRBJ2-7, with 8 bases fitting TRBD2. CDR1 and CDR2 (germline): SGHTA, FQGNSA. The junction had 6 bases not matched to a gene; V was cut back by 5 bases and J by 0 bases. The CDR3 runs to 15 residues. The CDR3 coding sequence is TGTGCCAGCAGCCGGATAGCGGGATTCTCCTACGAGCAGTACTTC. Its protein is CASSRIAGFSYEQYF.

This clonotype has ten or more counts. The V gene is TRBV6-2 or TRBV6-3, the J gene TRBJ2-1, with a tentative D call TRBD2 (5 bases). V dropped 0 bases and J dropped 4 bases, with 10 bases sitting between them. Germline assignment: CDR1 MNHEY and CDR2 SVGEGT. The CDR3 spans 15 residues. This chain's CDR3 is CASSYSGLVYNEQFF. The CDR3 coding sequence is TGTGCCAGCAGTTACTCCGGACTGGTTTACAATGAGCAGTTCTTC.